This TCR beta chain was sequenced for a study of beta chain features in type 1 diabetes. Study context: Cell yields, gender and age were comparable in patients and healthy donors. Regarding the study as a whole: Fewer insertions but more deletions were seen at VDJ junctions in type 1 diabetes patients. A definitive answer on HLA type influencing TCRB rearrangement was not reached here. An over-representation of cells with high TCR expression could result from cDNA sequencing.

A remark on this clone: The antigen is undetermined.

Trimming pared 1 base from V and 5 bases from J, leaving 11 bases between. This CDR3 region has 14 residues. Germline CDR1 and CDR2: LNHNV and YYDKDF (reference sequence). TCRB transcripts that were expressed got sequenced, as all of the isolated RNA had been reverse transcribed. Repertoires were generated with immunoSEQ multiplex PCR, while TCRdb's copy carries only in-frame clones and drops some. Of 300,000 to 350,000 clones listed, 7.5% to 9% are singletons. The TCR comes from a woman aged 18-35 years in good health. The chain uses TRBV15 and TRBJ2-5; D ambiguous. Source material: central memory CD4+ T cells from blood. CDR3 DNA: TGTGCCACCAGCAGAGGTCTCCCAGCGGAGACCCAGTACTTC. Translation: CATSRGLPAETQYF.